This TCR beta chain was identified during a study of T cell responses to AZD1222 COVID-19 vaccine. Sequencing used immunoSEQ multiplex PCR; TCRdb keeps in-frame clones, though not all of them. The sample lists fewer than 80,000 clones, roughly 78% occurring once. Germline V gives CDR1 MNHEY, CDR2 SMNVEV (reference sequence). V lost 3 bases and J lost 4; bases outside the gene matches: 6. The CDR3 covers 16 residues. The genes are TRBV27 and TRBJ1-6; TRBD1 agrees at 7 bases. The source is an adult in good health. This specimen consisted of peripheral blood, obtained on day 0 of MenACWY control vaccination. CDR3 residues: CASSLQGVGYNSPLHF. The CDR3 bases are TGTGCCAGCAGTTTGCAGGGGGTGGGGTATAATTCACCCCTCCACTTT.